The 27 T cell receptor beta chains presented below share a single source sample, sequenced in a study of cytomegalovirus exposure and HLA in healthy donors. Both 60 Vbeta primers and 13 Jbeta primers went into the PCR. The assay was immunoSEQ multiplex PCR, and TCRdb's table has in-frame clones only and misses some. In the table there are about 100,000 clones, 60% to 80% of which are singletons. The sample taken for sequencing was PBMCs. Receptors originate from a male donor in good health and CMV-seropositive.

The CDR3 DNA reads TGTGCCAGTAGTATAGCGGGAGACGGTCGTGAGCAGTTCTTC. Translation: CASSIAGDGREQFF. V is TRBV19 and J is TRBJ2-1, with D possibly TRBD2 on 6 matching bases. CDR1 and CDR2 from the germline V gene are LNHDA and SQIVND (reference sequence). V was shortened by 1 base and J by 9 bases, with 13 bases between the two germline ends. CDR3 length equals 14 residues.

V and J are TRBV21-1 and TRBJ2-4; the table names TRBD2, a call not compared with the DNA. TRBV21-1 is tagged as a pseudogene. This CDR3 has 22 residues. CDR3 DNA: TGTGCCAGCAGCGCCTCTGCCCCTGGAGGGACTAGCGGGAGGATGGCCAAAAACATTCAGTACTTC. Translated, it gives CASSASAPGGTSGRMAKNIQYF.

The CDR3 region has the DNA TGTGCCAGCTCACCAGGAGGACAGGGCGATGGCTACACCTTC. Translation gives CASSPGGQGDGYTF. The V call is TRBV18, the J call TRBJ1-2; 8 nucleotides align to TRBD1. V trimming: 2 bases; J trimming: 6 bases; junction bases outside the gene matches: 5. Per germline, CDR1 KGHSH and CDR2 LQKENI. This CDR3 is built from 14 residues. The complete variable domain, with remaining parts taken from reference TRBV18 and TRBJ1-2, reads NAGVMQNPRHLVRRRGQEARLRCSPMKGHSHVYWYRQLPEEGLKFMVYLQKENIIDESGMPKERFSAEFPKEGPSILRIQQVVRGDSAAYFCASSPGGQGDGYTFGSGTRLTVV.

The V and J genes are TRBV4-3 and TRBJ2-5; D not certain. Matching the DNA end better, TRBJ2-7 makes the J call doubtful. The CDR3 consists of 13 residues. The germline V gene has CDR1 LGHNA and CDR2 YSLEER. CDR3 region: CASSRARSYEQYF. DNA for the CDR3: TGCGCCAGCAGCCGGGCCAGGTCCTACGAGCAGTACTTC.

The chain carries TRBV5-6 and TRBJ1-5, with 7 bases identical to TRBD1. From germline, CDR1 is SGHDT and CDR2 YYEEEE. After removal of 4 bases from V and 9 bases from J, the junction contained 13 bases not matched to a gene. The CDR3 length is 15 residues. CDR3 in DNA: TGTGCCAGCAGCGTAACAGGGGCCCGCCAGGGGCCCCAGCATTTT. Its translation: CASSVTGARQGPQHF.

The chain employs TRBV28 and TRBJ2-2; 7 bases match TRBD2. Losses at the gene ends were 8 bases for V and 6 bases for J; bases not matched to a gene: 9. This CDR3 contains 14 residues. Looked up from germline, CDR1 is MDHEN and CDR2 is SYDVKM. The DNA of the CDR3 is TGTGCCAGCTTAGATCCAGGGAGGGCCGGGGAGCTGTTTTTT. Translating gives CASLDPGRAGELFF.

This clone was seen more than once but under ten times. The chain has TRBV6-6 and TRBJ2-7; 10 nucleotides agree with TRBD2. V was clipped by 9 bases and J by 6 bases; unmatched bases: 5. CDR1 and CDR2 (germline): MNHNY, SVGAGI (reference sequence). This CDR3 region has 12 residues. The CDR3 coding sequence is TGTGCCAGTACTAGCGGGAAGAGCGAGCAGTACTTC. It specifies CASTSGKSEQYF.

DNA of the CDR3: TGTGCCAGCAGTTCTCCGGGACTAGCGATCGATACGCAGTATTTT. Translating gives CASSSPGLAIDTQYF. The V and J genes are TRBV7-9 and TRBJ2-3, with 10 positions matching TRBD2. Germline V gene data show CDR1 as SEHNR and CDR2 as FQNEAQ (reference sequence). The CDR3 runs to 15 residues. V shed 6 bases and J 6 bases; nucleotides not matched to a gene: 9.

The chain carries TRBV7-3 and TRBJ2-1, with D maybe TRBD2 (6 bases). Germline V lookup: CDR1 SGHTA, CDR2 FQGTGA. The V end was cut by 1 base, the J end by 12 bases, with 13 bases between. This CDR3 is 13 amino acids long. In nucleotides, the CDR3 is TGTGCCAGCAGCTTAAGGGACTCCCGGGTGCAGTTCTTC. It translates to CASSLRDSRVQFF.

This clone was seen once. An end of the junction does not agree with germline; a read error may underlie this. This CDR3 is CARSLAGEGEQFF. In DNA, the CDR3 is TGTGCCAGAAGTTTGGCGGGAGAAGGTGAGCAGTTCTTC. The genes are TRBV5-3 and TRBJ2-1; 7 nucleotides agree with TRBD2. TRBV5-3 is sorted into the ORF group, with uncertain function. The CDR3 runs 13 residues.

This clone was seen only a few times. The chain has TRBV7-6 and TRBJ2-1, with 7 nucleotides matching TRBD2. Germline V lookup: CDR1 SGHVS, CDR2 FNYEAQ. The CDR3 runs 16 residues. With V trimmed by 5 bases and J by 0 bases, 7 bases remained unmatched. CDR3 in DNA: TGTGCCAGCAGCCAACGTTCTAGCGGCTCCTACAATGAGCAGTTCTTC. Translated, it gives CASSQRSSGSYNEQFF.

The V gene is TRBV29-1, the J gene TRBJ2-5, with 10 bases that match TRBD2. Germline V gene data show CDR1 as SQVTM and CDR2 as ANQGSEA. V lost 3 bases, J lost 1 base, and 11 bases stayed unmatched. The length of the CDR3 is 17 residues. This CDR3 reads CSVEFLAGAQSQETQYF. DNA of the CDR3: TGCAGCGTTGAGTTCCTAGCGGGAGCACAATCCCAAGAGACCCAGTACTTC. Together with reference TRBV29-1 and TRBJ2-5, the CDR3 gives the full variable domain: SAVISQKPSRDICQRGTSLTIQCQVDSQVTMMFWYRQQPGQSLTLIATANQGSEATYESGFVIDKFPISRPNLTFSTLTVSNMSPEDSSIYLCSVEFLAGAQSQETQYFGPGTRLLVL.

CDR3 protein: CASSPRGGANVLTF. CDR3 DNA sequence: TGTGCCAGTAGTCCCCGCGGTGGGGCCAACGTCCTGACTTTC. The chain employs TRBV19 and TRBJ2-6; D call uncertain. The germline V and J ends were trimmed by 5 bases and 3 bases, with 8 bases remaining between them. The CDR3 extends over 14 amino acids. Germline V CDR1 and CDR2: LNHDA, SQIVND (reference sequence).

The CDR3 DNA reads TGTGCCAGCAGTTTACTAGGAAGCACAGATACGCAGTATTTT. Translation: CASSLLGSTDTQYF. The genes are TRBV6-1 and TRBJ2-3; a possible D gene is TRBD2 (5 bases). The germline V gene encodes CDR1 MNHNS and CDR2 SASEGT. CDR3 size: 14 residues. Trimming cost V 5 bases and J 0 bases, with 9 bases left between them.

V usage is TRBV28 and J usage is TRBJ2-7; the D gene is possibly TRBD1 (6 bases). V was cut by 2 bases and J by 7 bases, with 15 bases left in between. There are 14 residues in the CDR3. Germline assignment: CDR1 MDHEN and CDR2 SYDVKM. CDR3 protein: CASSLGGSQGEQYF. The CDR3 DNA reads TGTGCCAGCAGTTTAGGGGGCTCTCAGGGGGAGCAGTACTTC.

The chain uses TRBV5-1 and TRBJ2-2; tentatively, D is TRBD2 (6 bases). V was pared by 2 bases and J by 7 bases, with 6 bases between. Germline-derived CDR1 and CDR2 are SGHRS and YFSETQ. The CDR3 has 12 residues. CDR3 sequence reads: CASSFGSGELFF. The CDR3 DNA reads TGCGCCAGCAGCTTCGGGAGCGGGGAGCTGTTTTTT.

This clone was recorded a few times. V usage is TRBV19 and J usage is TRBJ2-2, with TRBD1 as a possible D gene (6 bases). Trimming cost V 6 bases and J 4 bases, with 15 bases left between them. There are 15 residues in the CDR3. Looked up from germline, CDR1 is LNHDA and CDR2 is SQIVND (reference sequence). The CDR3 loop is CASSTGKGRTGELFF. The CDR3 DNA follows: TGTGCCAGTAGCACAGGGAAGGGGCGCACCGGGGAGCTGTTTTTT. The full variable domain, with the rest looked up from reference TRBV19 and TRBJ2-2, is DGGITQSPKYLFRKEGQNVTLSCEQNLNHDAMYWYRQDPGQGLRLIYYSQIVNDFQKGDIAEGYSVSREKKESFPLTVTSAQKNPTAFYLCASSTGKGRTGELFFGEGSRLTVL.

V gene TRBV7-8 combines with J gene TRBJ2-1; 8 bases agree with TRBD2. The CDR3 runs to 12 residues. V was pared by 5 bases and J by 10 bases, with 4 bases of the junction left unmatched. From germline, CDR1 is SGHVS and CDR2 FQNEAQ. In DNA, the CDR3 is TGTGCCAGCAGCCAGCGGGAGAACGAGCAGTTCTTC. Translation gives CASSQRENEQFF. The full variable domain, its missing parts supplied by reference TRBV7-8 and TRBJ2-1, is GAGVSQSPRYKVAKRGQDVALRCDPISGHVSLFWYQQALGQGPEFLTYFQNEAQLDKSGLPSDRFFAERPEGSVSTLKIQRTQQEDSAVYLCASSQRENEQFFGPGTRLTVL.

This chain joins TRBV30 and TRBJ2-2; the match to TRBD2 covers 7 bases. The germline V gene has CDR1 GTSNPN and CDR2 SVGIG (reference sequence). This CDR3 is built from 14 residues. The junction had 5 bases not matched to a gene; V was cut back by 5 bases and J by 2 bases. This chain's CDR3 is CAWARLANTGELFF. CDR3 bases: TGTGCCTGGGCGAGACTAGCCAACACCGGGGAGCTGTTTTTT.

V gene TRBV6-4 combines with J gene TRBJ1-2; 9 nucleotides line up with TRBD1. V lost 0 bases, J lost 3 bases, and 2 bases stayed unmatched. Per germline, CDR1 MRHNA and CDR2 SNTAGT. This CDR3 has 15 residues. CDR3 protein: CASSDSTGGDYGYTF. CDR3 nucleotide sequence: TGTGCCAGCAGTGACTCCACAGGGGGCGACTATGGCTACACCTTC.

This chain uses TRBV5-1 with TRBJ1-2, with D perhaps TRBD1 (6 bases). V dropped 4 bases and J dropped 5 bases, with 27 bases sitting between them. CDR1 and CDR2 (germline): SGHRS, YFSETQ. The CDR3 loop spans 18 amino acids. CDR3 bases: TGCGCCAGCAGCCCCCAGGGCAGGGGCGATCAGGTGGGGTATGGCTACACCTTC. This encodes CASSPQGRGDQVGYGYTF.

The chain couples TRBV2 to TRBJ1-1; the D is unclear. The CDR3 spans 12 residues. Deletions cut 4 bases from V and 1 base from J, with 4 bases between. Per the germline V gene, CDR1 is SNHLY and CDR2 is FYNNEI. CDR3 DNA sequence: TGTGCCAGCAGTGTCAGGAACACTGAAGCTTTCTTT. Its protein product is CASSVRNTEAFF.

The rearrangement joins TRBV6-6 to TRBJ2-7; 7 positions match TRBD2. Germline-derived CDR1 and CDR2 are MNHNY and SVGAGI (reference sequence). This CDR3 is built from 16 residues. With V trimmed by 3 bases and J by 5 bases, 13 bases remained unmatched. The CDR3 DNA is TGTGCCAGCAGTTATCACCCCACGGGGGGAAGGAACGAGCAGTACTTC. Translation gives CASSYHPTGGRNEQYF.

CDR3 loop: CASSPGGRGHTEAFF. The CDR3, as DNA: TGTGCCAGCAGCCCCGGGGGTAGGGGGCACACTGAAGCTTTCTTT. The J gene is TRBJ1-1, the V gene TRBV5-4, with TRBD1 identical over 7 bases. Trimming removed 4 bases from V and 3 bases from J; junction bases left unmatched: 9. The CDR3 covers 15 residues. Germline V gene lookup returns CDR1 SGHNT and CDR2 YYREEE (reference sequence).

DNA of the CDR3: TGCGCCAGCAGCTTGGCCGGGCTAGCGGGAGTGTATGAGCAGTTCTTC. It codes for CASSLAGLAGVYEQFF. The rearrangement uses TRBV5-1 and TRBJ2-1; 10 positions match TRBD2. The CDR3 covers 16 residues. Losses at the gene ends were 0 bases for V and 8 bases for J; bases not matched to a gene: 8. Germline V gives CDR1 SGHRS, CDR2 YFSETQ.

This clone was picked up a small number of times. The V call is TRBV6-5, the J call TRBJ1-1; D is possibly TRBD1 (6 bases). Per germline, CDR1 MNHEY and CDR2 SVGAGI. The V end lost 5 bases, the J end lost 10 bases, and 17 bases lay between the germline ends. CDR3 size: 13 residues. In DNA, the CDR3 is TGTGCCAGCAGTGACACAACAGGGCAAGGAGCTTTCTTT. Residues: CASSDTTGQGAFF.

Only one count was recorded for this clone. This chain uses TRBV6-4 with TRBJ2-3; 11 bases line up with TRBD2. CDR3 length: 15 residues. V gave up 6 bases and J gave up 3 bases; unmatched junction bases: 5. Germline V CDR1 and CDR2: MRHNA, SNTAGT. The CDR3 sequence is CASSRLAGPTDTQYF. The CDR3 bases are TGTGCCAGCAGCCGACTAGCGGGACCGACAGATACGCAGTATTTT.